The rows below give T cell receptor beta chains drawn from one sample of a study of T-cell reconstitution after alpha-beta-depleted transplantation in children. TCRdb called the PCR reads again in MiXCR, with one record for every CDR3 protein. This repertoire shows about 230,000 distinct CDR3 sequences, around 12% found once; its top ten account for 2% to 3%. The sample here was PBMCs from the stem cell graft donor, taken from the stem cell graft. The source of these receptors is a human donor who donated a stem cell graft to a child with acute lymphoblastic leukemia. Each CDR3 is given with its conserved first and last residue. Fields, in order: V gene, D gene, J gene, clone size, CDR3 DNA, CDR3 protein. The D gene is left open where the match is weak. Clone size is given for some rows only: seen once, a few or many times, or a class if the clone is expanded.

v_call: TRBV15; d_call: TRBD1; j_call: TRBJ1-1; clone_size: many; cdr3_nt: TGTGCCACCAGCAGAGATCCGGCCGGCAGGGGGTACATGAACACTGAAGCTTTCTTT; cdr3_aa: CATSRDPAGRGYMNTEAFF
v_call: TRBV7-9; d_call: .; j_call: TRBJ2-7; clone_size: many; cdr3_nt: TGTGCCAGCAGCGGACTGGGGCCAGATTCCTACGAGCAGTACTTC; cdr3_aa: CASSGLGPDSYEQYF
v_call: TRBV6-5; d_call: .; j_call: TRBJ1-1; clone_size: many; cdr3_nt: TGTGCCAGCAGTTCTCCGGCCCTCGGGACCACTGAAGCTTTCTTT; cdr3_aa: CASSSPALGTTEAFF
v_call: TRBV29-1; d_call: .; j_call: TRBJ1-1; clone_size: many; cdr3_nt: TGCAGCGTTGATGGCAGGGTGAACACTGAAGCTTTCTTT; cdr3_aa: CSVDGRVNTEAFF
v_call: TRBV6-5; d_call: .; j_call: TRBJ1-1; clone_size: many; cdr3_nt: TGTGCCAGCAGTTACACTCCCCGGGGTGTACGAACTGAAGCTTTCTTT; cdr3_aa: CASSYTPRGVRTEAFF
v_call: TRBV10-3; d_call: .; j_call: TRBJ2-7; clone_size: many; cdr3_nt: TGTGCCTCCAGGGGGGTTCTCGAGGAGCAGTACTTC; cdr3_aa: CASRGVLEEQYF
v_call: TRBV6-1; d_call: .; j_call: TRBJ1-5; clone_size: many; cdr3_nt: TGTGCCAGCAGTCCCCGAGCCTCAGGTTACAATCAGCCCCAGCATTTT; cdr3_aa: CASSPRASGYNQPQHF
v_call: TRBV6-1; d_call: .; j_call: TRBJ2-7; clone_size: few; cdr3_nt: TGTGCCAGCAGTGAAGCCCACCGGAGCTCCTACGAGCAGTACTTC; cdr3_aa: CASSEAHRSSYEQYF
v_call: TRBV5-1; d_call: .; j_call: TRBJ1-2; clone_size: many; cdr3_nt: TGCGCCAGCAGCTTCGGGAGACAGACTTCTAACTATGGCTACACCTTC; cdr3_aa: CASSFGRQTSNYGYTF
v_call: TRBV7-9; d_call: TRBD1; j_call: TRBJ1-4; clone_size: many; cdr3_nt: TGTGCCAGCAGCTTAACAGGGGTTGTCACTAATGAAAAACTGTTTTTT; cdr3_aa: CASSLTGVVTNEKLFF
v_call: TRBV12-3/TRBV12-4; d_call: .; j_call: TRBJ1-3; clone_size: many; cdr3_nt: TGTGCCAGCAGCACTCCTATAAACCAGGGAAACACCATATATTTT; cdr3_aa: CASSTPINQGNTIYF
v_call: TRBV24-1; d_call: .; j_call: TRBJ1-2; clone_size: few; cdr3_nt: TGTGCCACCAGTGATTTGCAGTATGGCTACACCTTC; cdr3_aa: CATSDLQYGYTF
v_call: TRBV19; d_call: .; j_call: TRBJ2-7; clone_size: many; cdr3_nt: TGTGCCAGTAGTCCGGCCAAGGTATTATACGAGCAGTACTTC; cdr3_aa: CASSPAKVLYEQYF
v_call: TRBV20-1; d_call: .; j_call: TRBJ1-1; clone_size: many; cdr3_nt: TGCAGTGCTAGAGGAGAGCCTGAAGCTTTCTTT; cdr3_aa: CSARGEPEAFF
v_call: TRBV7-9; d_call: .; j_call: TRBJ2-4; clone_size: many; cdr3_nt: TGTGCCAGCAGCTTTAAGGGCAAAAACATTCAGTACTTC; cdr3_aa: CASSFKGKNIQYF
v_call: TRBV9; d_call: .; j_call: TRBJ2-7; clone_size: .; cdr3_nt: TGTGCCAGCAGCGTAGATGGCAGAAGAGGAGAGCAGTACTTC; cdr3_aa: CASSVDGRRGEQYF
v_call: TRBV15; d_call: .; j_call: TRBJ1-6; clone_size: many; cdr3_nt: TGTGCCACCAGCCCTAGGGGGGCATATAATTCACCCCTCCACTTT; cdr3_aa: CATSPRGAYNSPLHF
v_call: TRBV11-2; d_call: .; j_call: TRBJ2-1; clone_size: many; cdr3_nt: TGTGCCAGCAGCCCTACCGCCGGGCAGTACAATGAGCAGTTCTTC; cdr3_aa: CASSPTAGQYNEQFF
v_call: TRBV25-1; d_call: .; j_call: TRBJ2-7; clone_size: many; cdr3_nt: TGTGCCAGCAGTGAATATAGGGGATCCGAGCAGTACTTC; cdr3_aa: CASSEYRGSEQYF
v_call: TRBV6-5; d_call: .; j_call: TRBJ2-7; clone_size: many; cdr3_nt: TGTGCCAGCAGTCCAGGAAGAGGGGAGACCTACGAGCAGTACTTC; cdr3_aa: CASSPGRGETYEQYF
v_call: TRBV12-3/TRBV12-4; d_call: TRBD1; j_call: TRBJ1-1; clone_size: many; cdr3_nt: TGTGCCAGCAAACCAGGGACAGACCTTTCGTGGGCTTTCTTT; cdr3_aa: CASKPGTDLSWAFF
v_call: TRBV6-1; d_call: .; j_call: TRBJ1-1; clone_size: many; cdr3_nt: TGTGCCAGCAGTGAAAGCTTTGGGAGTGCCACTGAAGCTTTCTTT; cdr3_aa: CASSESFGSATEAFF